The present entry profiles one TCR beta chain with its context. Antigen: not known. Unique molecular identifiers had been added to the TCR beta cDNA libraries. Input of about 0.95 to 11 million T cells yielded 400,000 to 550,000 cDNA molecules. TCRdb fed the PCR reads into MiXCR, producing one record per CDR3 protein. The profile shows about 500,000 distinct CDR3 sequences, over 35% of them singletons. CDR3 length: 16 residues. The V and J ends lost 3 bases and 0 bases, in that order; junction bases with no gene match: 1. Germline V gives CDR1 SEHNR, CDR2 FQNEAQ (reference sequence). The data were obtained in a study of post-analysis software for immune sequencing data. Study-level results: Significantly lower normalized Chao1 diversity was found in patients with multiple sclerosis relative to controls. Roughly five TRBV segments appeared more often in patients than in controls, and TRBV5-6, TRBV5-1 and TRBV20-1 were among these.

This receptor was taken from a girl under 18 with multiple sclerosis. This chain uses TRBV7-9 with TRBJ2-7; 14 nucleotides agree with TRBD2. Material: blood. The chain's CDR3 is CASSLGTSGSSYEQYF. The CDR3 nucleotides are TGTGCCAGCAGCTTGGGGACTAGCGGGAGCTCCTACGAGCAGTACTTC.